These 16 T cell receptor beta chains were all obtained from the same sample, sequenced in a study of cytomegalovirus exposure and HLA in healthy donors. This PCR relied on a set of 60 Vbeta primers and 13 Jbeta primers. Sequencing was performed with immunoSEQ multiplex PCR; in TCRdb, only in-frame clones are kept and a portion is missing. This table has about 120,000 clones, approximately 80% appearing once. The sample consisted of PBMCs. The receptors here all came from a man aged 40-55 years in good health and CMV-seropositive.

V and J are TRBV11-2 and TRBJ1-3; a possible D gene is TRBD1 (6 bases). This CDR3 is 16 amino acids long. Germline lookup yields CDR1 SGHAT and CDR2 FQNNGV. V shed 2 bases and J shed 3 bases, with 14 bases lying between them. The CDR3 DNA reads TGTGCCAGCAGCTTACCTGACAGGTTGTTTGGAAACACCATATATTTT. The encoded protein is CASSLPDRLFGNTIYF.

This clone was recorded only once. This chain uses TRBV18 with TRBJ2-6, with a possible D match to TRBD2 (6 bases). CDR1 KGHSH and CDR2 LQKENI come from the germline V gene. V dropped 5 bases and J dropped 0 bases, with 8 bases sitting between them. This CDR3 is built from 15 residues. The CDR3 is CASSFGSSGANVLTF. The CDR3 nucleotides read TGTGCCAGCTCATTCGGGAGCTCTGGGGCCAACGTCCTGACTTTC.

CDR3 amino acids: CASSGGVGGRPNNEQFF. For the CDR3, the DNA is TGTGCCAGCAGCGGCGGCGTGGGGGGGCGGCCGAACAATGAGCAGTTCTTC. The J gene is TRBJ2-1, the V gene TRBV9; possible D gene TRBD2, 7 bases. Deletions cut 3 bases from V and 5 bases from J, with 21 bases between. CDR1 is SGDLS, CDR2 YYNGEE, per germline. The CDR3 extends over 17 amino acids.

The chain couples TRBV9 to TRBJ2-1; 11 bases align to TRBD2. CDR1 is SGDLS and CDR2 is YYNGEE in the germline V gene. V was clipped by 0 bases and J by 10 bases; unmatched bases: 3. This CDR3 is built from 14 residues. The chain's CDR3 is CASSVASGGREQFF. The CDR3 nucleotides are TGTGCCAGCAGCGTAGCTAGCGGGGGGCGGGAGCAGTTCTTC.

The chain combines TRBV4-3 with TRBJ2-3; TRBD2 matches 11 bases. The CDR3 length is 20 residues. Germline CDR1 LGHNA, CDR2 YSLEER. The V and J ends lost 3 bases and 3 bases, in that order; junction bases with no gene match: 17. DNA of the CDR3: TGCGCCAGCAGCCAGAAACTAGCGGGGGAACCAACAGAGGGGACAGATACGCAGTATTTT. This translates into CASSQKLAGEPTEGTDTQYF.

The chain recombines TRBV28 with TRBJ2-3, with 9 nucleotides matching TRBD1. The CDR3 loop spans 16 amino acids. Germline-derived CDR1 and CDR2 are MDHEN and SYDVKM. With V trimmed by 6 bases and J by 3 bases, 10 bases remained unmatched. The CDR3 coding sequence is TGTGCCAGCAGCTCAGGGACAGGGCGTAGGACAGATACGCAGTATTTT. Encoded protein: CASSSGTGRRTDTQYF.

This chain connects TRBV30 to TRBJ2-5; D may be TRBD1 (5 bases). Per the germline V gene, CDR1 is GTSNPN and CDR2 is SVGIG (reference sequence). Trimming removed 4 bases from V and 1 base from J, with 10 bases in between. This CDR3 spans 13 amino acids. The CDR3 sequence: CAWTEGVQETQYF. Here the CDR3 DNA reads TGTGCCTGGACCGAAGGGGTCCAAGAGACCCAGTACTTC.

The rearrangement uses TRBV21-1 and TRBJ2-2; TRBD2, the table's D call, was not compared with the DNA. TRBV21-1 is deemed a pseudogene. This CDR3 has 15 amino acids. The CDR3 here is CASMVSGSYTGELFF. DNA of the CDR3: TGTGCCAGTATGGTTTCGGGATCATACACCGGGGAGCTGTTTTTT.

J is TRBJ1-2 and V is TRBV4-3; D possibly corresponds to TRBD1 (5 bases). The ends were cut back, 0 bases at V and 4 bases at J, with 9 bases in the middle. The germline V gene encodes CDR1 LGHNA and CDR2 YSLEER. The CDR3 sequence is 14 residues long. This chain's CDR3 is CASSQDGRGYGYTF. Written as DNA, the CDR3 is TGCGCCAGCAGCCAAGATGGGAGGGGCTATGGCTACACCTTC.

The rearrangement uses TRBV11-1 and TRBJ2-3; 9 bases fit TRBD2. The CDR3 is made up of 18 amino acids. Germline CDR1 SGHAT, CDR2 FQDESV (reference sequence). V shed 5 bases, J shed 0 bases, and the junction held 12 bases outside the gene matches. CDR3 nucleotides: TGTGCCAGCAGCAGCACTAGCGGGCTGGACACTAGCACAGATACGCAGTATTTT. Translated: CASSSTSGLDTSTDTQYF.

The chain has TRBV27 and TRBJ2-2; 8 positions agree with TRBD2. Trimming removed 2 bases from V and 3 bases from J; junction bases left unmatched: 5. This CDR3 region has 16 residues. Per the germline V gene, CDR1 is MNHEY and CDR2 is SMNVEV (reference sequence). The CDR3 sequence is CASSLLTAGDTGELFF. The CDR3 DNA reads as TGTGCCAGCAGTTTACTTACAGCGGGGGACACCGGGGAGCTGTTTTTT.

The J gene is TRBJ2-7, the V gene TRBV5-1, with 7 nucleotides matching TRBD2. Looked up from germline, CDR1 is SGHRS and CDR2 is YFSETQ. This CDR3 has 13 amino acids. Trimming took 2 bases from V and 6 from J; bases not matched to a gene: 5. The CDR3 spells CASSFGGRIEQYF. CDR3 nucleotides: TGCGCCAGCAGCTTCGGGGGGAGGATCGAGCAGTACTTC. Supplemented by reference TRBV5-1 and TRBJ2-7, the full variable domain reads KAGVTQTPRYLIKTRGQQVTLSCSPISGHRSVSWYQQTPGQGLQFLFEYFSETQRNKGNFPGRFSGRQFSNSRSEMNVSTLELGDSALYLCASSFGGRIEQYFGPGTRLTVT.

Here the CDR3 DNA reads TGTGCCAGCAGTTTTATGGGGCGTCAGCCCCAGCATTTT. Translation: CASSFMGRQPQHF. V and J are TRBV27 and TRBJ1-5; D is perhaps TRBD1 (5 bases). V was pared by 3 bases and J by 6 bases, with 9 bases between. The CDR3 spans 13 residues. From germline, CDR1 is MNHEY and CDR2 SMNVEV (reference sequence).

The chain carries TRBV21-1 and TRBJ1-4. TRBV21-1 counts as a pseudogene. The CDR3 is made up of 15 amino acids. This CDR3 reads CASSKGGGGSEKLFF. CDR3 bases: TGTGCCAGCAGCAAGGGGGGGGGCGGGAGTGAAAAACTGTTTTTT.

The rearrangement uses TRBV9 and TRBJ1-3, with TRBD1 matching 10 bases. J was trimmed by 0 bases and V by 3 bases; bases with no gene match: 3. The CDR3 spans 16 residues. Germline CDR1 and CDR2: SGDLS and YYNGEE. CDR3 in amino acids: CASSDRTGGSGNTIYF. CDR3 bases: TGTGCCAGCAGCGATCGGACAGGGGGCTCTGGAAACACCATATATTTT.

V gene TRBV6-1 combines with J gene TRBJ1-2, with 10 nucleotides matching TRBD1. Germline lookup yields CDR1 MNHNS and CDR2 SASEGT. The V gene end was trimmed by 2 bases and the J gene end by 7 bases; junction bases not matched to a gene: 10. The CDR3 has 16 amino acids. The DNA of the CDR3 is TGTGCCAGCAGTGAATCGTTGGGGACAGGGGCTTCTGGCTACACCTTC. It specifies CASSESLGTGASGYTF.